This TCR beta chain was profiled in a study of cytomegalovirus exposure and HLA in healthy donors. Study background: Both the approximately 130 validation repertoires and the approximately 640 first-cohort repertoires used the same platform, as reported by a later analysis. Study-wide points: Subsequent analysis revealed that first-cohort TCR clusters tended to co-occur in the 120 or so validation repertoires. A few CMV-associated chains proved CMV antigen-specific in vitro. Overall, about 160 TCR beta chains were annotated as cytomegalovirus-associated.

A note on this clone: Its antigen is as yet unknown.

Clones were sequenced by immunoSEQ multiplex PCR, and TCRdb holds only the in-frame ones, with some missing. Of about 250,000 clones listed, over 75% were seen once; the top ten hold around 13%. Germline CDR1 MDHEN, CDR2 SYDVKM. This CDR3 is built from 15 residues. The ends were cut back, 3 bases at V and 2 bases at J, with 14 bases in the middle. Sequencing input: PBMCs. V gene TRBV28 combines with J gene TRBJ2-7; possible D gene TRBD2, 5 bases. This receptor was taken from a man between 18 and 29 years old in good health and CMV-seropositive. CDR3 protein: CASSFIGDSTYEQYF. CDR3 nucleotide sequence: TGTGCCAGCAGTTTCATCGGGGATTCAACCTACGAGCAGTACTTC.